A selection of T cell receptor beta chains follows, all from one sample in a study of Ad26.COV2.S vaccination and SARS-CoV-2 variants. Assay: immunoSEQ multiplex PCR; the TCRdb copy retains only in-frame clones and omits some. The data hold some 290,000 clones, with 86% observed a single time. This sample comprised peripheral blood, obtained in a trial of Ad26.COV2.S vaccine versus placebo. The receptors stem from a person between 18 and 65 years old who received the Ad26.COV2.S COVID-19 vaccine or a placebo. CDR3s leave out the opening cysteine and the closing phenylalanine or tryptophan. The D gene is left open where the match is weak.

D gene: NA; V gene: TRBV29-1; CDR3 protein: SADVQGSGNTIY
D gene: TRBD1; V gene: TRBV5-4; CDR3 protein: ASAARQGARNSPLH
D gene: NA; V gene: TRBV5-1; CDR3 protein: ASSPGNSATDTQY
D gene: NA; V gene: TRBV6-5; CDR3 protein: ASSYTVQETQY
D gene: NA; V gene: TRBV4-2; CDR3 protein: ASSQVTSPLH
D gene: TRBD1; V gene: TRBV2; CDR3 protein: ASRTDRGQETQY
D gene: NA; V gene: TRBV7-9; CDR3 protein: ASSFFVGRGTDTQY
D gene: NA; V gene: TRBV7-9; CDR3 protein: ASSSNTEAF
D gene: TRBD1; V gene: TRBV7-2; CDR3 protein: ASSYGQGATEAF
D gene: NA; V gene: TRBV6-2/TRBV6-3; CDR3 protein: ASSYDASLKQY
D gene: TRBD2; V gene: TRBV5-1; CDR3 protein: ASSVQRGGSYEQY
D gene: TRBD1; V gene: TRBV18; CDR3 protein: ASSHRGRVSSTDTQY
D gene: NA; V gene: TRBV27; CDR3 protein: ASSPPGLRTDTQY
D gene: TRBD1; V gene: TRBV5-4; CDR3 protein: ASSSGQGDTEAF
D gene: TRBD1; V gene: TRBV3-1/TRBV3-2; CDR3 protein: ASSQNDRVGYT
D gene: TRBD1; V gene: TRBV7-9; CDR3 protein: ASSLRTGGDTGELF
D gene: TRBD1; V gene: TRBV9; CDR3 protein: ASSVEGGGGYEKLF
D gene: NA; V gene: TRBV6-5; CDR3 protein: ASESGVSGANVLT
D gene: NA; V gene: TRBV11-3; CDR3 protein: ASSLGLTGQETQY
D gene: TRBD2; V gene: TRBV3-1/TRBV3-2; CDR3 protein: ASLPTSGGAKTQY
D gene: NA; V gene: TRBV9; CDR3 protein: ASNGGGGSYEQY
D gene: TRBD1; V gene: TRBV6-2/TRBV6-3; CDR3 protein: ASSYHATGGSIYGYT
D gene: NA; V gene: TRBV4-1; CDR3 protein: ASSLRGSYNEQF
D gene: NA; V gene: TRBV7-9; CDR3 protein: ASSHEGFYQPQH
D gene: NA; V gene: TRBV19; CDR3 protein: ASSNRQTNEKLF
D gene: TRBD1; V gene: TRBV14; CDR3 protein: ASSQNRGLGNSPLH
D gene: NA; V gene: TRBV20-1; CDR3 protein: SAGRHEQF
D gene: NA; V gene: TRBV20-1; CDR3 protein: SASNGNTGELF
D gene: NA; V gene: TRBV5-1; CDR3 protein: ASSRRGWQETQY
D gene: NA; V gene: TRBV9; CDR3 protein: ASSYLAGELF
D gene: TRBD2; V gene: TRBV18; CDR3 protein: ASSRTSGQGETQY
D gene: TRBD1; V gene: TRBV5-1; CDR3 protein: ASSLVQGDYGYT
D gene: NA; V gene: TRBV5-1; CDR3 protein: ASSLEGQAGYGYT
D gene: NA; V gene: TRBV11-2; CDR3 protein: ASSLPGRHYEQY
D gene: NA; V gene: TRBV5-5; CDR3 protein: ASSFNVWGDEQY
D gene: TRBD2; V gene: TRBV30; CDR3 protein: AWSVWGGNTDTQY
D gene: NA; V gene: TRBV3-1/TRBV3-2; CDR3 protein: ASSQEPALYSNQPQH
D gene: TRBD2; V gene: TRBV7-3; CDR3 protein: ASSLMGLAGGRQETQY
D gene: TRBD2; V gene: TRBV14; CDR3 protein: ASSLLAGGLNEQF
D gene: NA; V gene: TRBV30; CDR3 protein: ASKGGGGKETQY
D gene: TRBD1; V gene: TRBV7-2; CDR3 protein: ASSFTTGTYEQY
D gene: TRBD1; V gene: TRBV9; CDR3 protein: ASSVLTGGNEQF
D gene: TRBD1; V gene: TRBV15; CDR3 protein: ATSRRTGLNTEAF
D gene: NA; V gene: TRBV7-3; CDR3 protein: ASSPDYEPGADTQY
D gene: NA; V gene: TRBV5-4; CDR3 protein: ASSSQTRGRASGNTIY
D gene: NA; V gene: TRBV4-3; CDR3 protein: ASSQGGVGGTQETQY
D gene: TRBD2; V gene: TRBV5-1; CDR3 protein: ASSLDAGGPTDTQY
D gene: NA; V gene: TRBV11-3; CDR3 protein: ASSTGDGTSGNTIY
D gene: NA; V gene: TRBV5-1; CDR3 protein: ASRNGRGTSGGELF
D gene: TRBD1; V gene: TRBV19; CDR3 protein: ASRSFKDRGRNTEAF
D gene: TRBD1; V gene: TRBV5-1; CDR3 protein: ASSPEGAGQPQH
D gene: NA; V gene: TRBV7-2; CDR3 protein: ASSTTRNNEQF
D gene: TRBD2; V gene: TRBV7-2; CDR3 protein: ASSATGLAGGPQY
D gene: TRBD1; V gene: TRBV4-2; CDR3 protein: ASSYRQGGYT